The source of this T cell receptor beta chain is a study of T-cell reconstitution after alpha-beta-depleted transplantation in children. Findings and caveats of the study: Several hundred rapidly expanded clones from non-depleted graft cells reportedly supplied alpha-beta T cells about two months post-transplant. One year post-transplant, T-cell counts and diversity were largely derived from T cells produced anew.

For TCRbeta, the library was prepared with unique molecular identifiers. TCRdb re-derived calls from the PCR reads in MiXCR, one entry per CDR3 protein. The data show approximately 630,000 distinct CDR3 sequences, roughly 14% seen once. CDR1 is MNHEY and CDR2 is SVGAGI in the germline V gene. The CDR3 is 14 residues long. Trimming stripped 2 bases from V and 5 bases from J, with 12 bases between. A few counts support this clonotype. The antigen remains undetermined. This material consisted of PBMCs, taken before TCRalphabeta/CD19-depleted stem cell transplant. The chain uses TRBV6-5 and TRBJ2-5; D is undetermined. The clonotype comes from a girl aged 2 to 9 with congenital amegakaryocytic thrombocytopenia, due to receive a stem cell transplant. The CDR3 loop is CASSYAGLGETQYF. CDR3 bases: TGTGCCAGCAGTTACGCCGGGTTGGGGGAGACCCAGTACTTC.